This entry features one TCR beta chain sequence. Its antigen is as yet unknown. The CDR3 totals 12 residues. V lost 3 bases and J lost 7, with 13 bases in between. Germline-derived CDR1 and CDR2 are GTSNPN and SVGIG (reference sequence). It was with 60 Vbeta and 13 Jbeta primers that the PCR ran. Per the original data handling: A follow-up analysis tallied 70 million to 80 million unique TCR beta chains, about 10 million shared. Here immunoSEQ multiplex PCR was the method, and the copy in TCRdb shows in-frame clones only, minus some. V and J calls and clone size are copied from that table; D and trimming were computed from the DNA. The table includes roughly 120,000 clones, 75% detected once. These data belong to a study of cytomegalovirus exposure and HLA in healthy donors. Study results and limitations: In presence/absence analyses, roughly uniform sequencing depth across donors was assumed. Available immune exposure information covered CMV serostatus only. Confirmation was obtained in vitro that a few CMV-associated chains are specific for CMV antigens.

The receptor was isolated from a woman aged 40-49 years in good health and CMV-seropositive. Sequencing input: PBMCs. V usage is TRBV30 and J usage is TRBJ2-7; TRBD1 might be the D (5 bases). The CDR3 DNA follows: TGTGCCTGGAGCGCAGGGAAGAGTGAGCAGTACTTC. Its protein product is CAWSAGKSEQYF.